This entry describes one T cell receptor (beta chain). What it binds is unknown. In the CD4+ fraction, cells were divided into CD45RA+ naive and CD45RA-negative memory subsets. It was across several immunoSEQ plates that each subset's genomic DNA was evenly split. As handled by the study authors: ImmunoSEQ only sent back junction sequences with no quality scores, so filtering was done differently. Using immunoSEQ multiplex PCR, the repertoire was profiled, and TCRdb retains in-frame clones only, with some absent. That table furnishes V, J and clone size, whereas the DNA furnished D and trimming. The table includes approximately 740,000 clones, over 65% detected once. The data stem from a study of shared clonotypes between healthy human individuals. Study-wide results and limits: Generation probabilities of non-shared clonotypes were lower (relative to those shared by all four donors).

This CDR3 has 16 residues. CDR1 SGHNT and CDR2 YYREEE come from the germline V gene (reference sequence). V was shortened by 3 bases and J by 2 bases, with 17 bases between the two germline ends. This TCR derives from a woman aged 30 to 39 in good health. The chain joins TRBV5-4 to TRBJ2-5, with D perhaps matching TRBD1 or TRBD2 (6 bases each). Sequenced material: memory CD4+ T cells sorted from blood. Subset defined: CD45RA-negative fraction. CDR3 sequence (DNA): TGTGCCAGCAGCTCCAATGGGGGGACAATACAAGAGACCCAGTACTTC. Its protein is CASSSNGGTIQETQYF.